This passage covers 23 T cell receptor beta chains from one sample sequenced in a study of vaccination effects on CD4 cells after COVID-19 (dated by TCRdb to the early 2020s). Library construction relied on the immunoSEQ multiplex PCR assay. Sourced from immuneACCESS, this table was stored by TCRdb with only in-frame sequences that have V and J called. A share of the clones is absent; for the studies checked, an unresolved V gene accounts for under half, and the remainder has no known explanation. The sample table holds tens of thousands of clones, of which roughly 74% were seen once. The leading ten clones occupy 3% of the sample. After around ten days of culture, CD4+ T cells were isolated with the EasySep CD4+ T cell isolation kit. These receptors' antigens are unknown. The material sequenced was CD4+ T cells from PBMCs cultured without peptide, taken before COVID-19 vaccination. These receptors were collected from a human donor who received a COVID-19 vaccine.

The J gene is TRBJ2-7, the V gene TRBV6-5; D gene uncertain. V lost 8 bases, J lost 3 bases, and 8 bases lay in between. Per the germline V gene, CDR1 is MNHEY and CDR2 is SVGAGI. The CDR3 is made up of 11 amino acids. The chain's CDR3 is CASSRLYEQYF. The CDR3 DNA reads TGTGCCAGCTCTCGGCTCTACGAGCAGTACTTC.

This chain connects TRBV19 to TRBJ2-1; 8 nucleotides align to TRBD2. V gave up 7 bases and J gave up 2 bases; unmatched junction bases: 7. CDR3 length: 15 residues. The germline V gene encodes CDR1 LNHDA and CDR2 SQIVND (reference sequence). The CDR3 loop reads CASTLAGGPYNEQFF. The DNA of the CDR3 is TGTGCCAGTACCCTGGCGGGAGGTCCCTACAATGAGCAGTTCTTC.

The chain has TRBV24-1 and TRBJ2-1; 10 bases line up with TRBD1. Losses at the gene ends were 3 bases for V and 7 bases for J; bases not matched to a gene: 8. Germline values: CDR1 KGHDR, CDR2 SFDVKD. This CDR3 has 16 amino acids. CDR3 nucleotide sequence: TGTGCCACCAGTGATACCGGGACAGGGGAGGAGAATGAGCAGTTCTTC. Translating it yields CATSDTGTGEENEQFF.

This chain joins TRBV4-1 and TRBJ2-7; possible D gene TRBD2, 6 bases. This CDR3 contains 16 residues. Trimming removed 1 base from V and 3 bases from J, with 16 bases in between. CDR1 is MGHRA, CDR2 YSYEKL, per germline. CDR3 sequence: CASSQGKGNGGYEQYF. The DNA of the CDR3 is TGCGCCAGCAGCCAAGGAAAGGGGAACGGGGGCTACGAGCAGTACTTC.

J is TRBJ1-3 and V is TRBV28; no reliable D call. Trimming removed 4 bases from V and 4 bases from J, with 14 bases in between. The CDR3 covers 15 residues. Germline CDR1 and CDR2: MDHEN and SYDVKM. The DNA for the CDR3 is TGTGCCAGCAGTTCGGGAGGGTTCGGCGGAAACACCATATATTTT. Its protein product is CASSSGGFGGNTIYF.

The V call is TRBV5-4, the J call TRBJ2-1; 8 bases line up with TRBD1. The CDR3 extends over 16 amino acids. Germline V gene lookup returns CDR1 SGHNT and CDR2 YYREEE (reference sequence). Germline trimming cut 0 bases from V and 7 bases from J; bases unmatched to any gene: 9. CDR3 residues: CASSLAGQGARNEQFF. DNA for the CDR3: TGTGCCAGCAGCTTGGCTGGGCAGGGGGCTAGGAATGAGCAGTTCTTC. Based on the CDR3 plus reference TRBV5-4 and TRBJ2-1, the full variable domain is ETGVTQSPTHLIKTRGQQVTLRCSSQSGHNTVSWYQQALGQGPQFIFQYYREEENGRGNFPPRFSGLQFPNYSSELNVNALELDDSALYLCASSLAGQGARNEQFFGPGTRLTVL.

This clone was picked up a small number of times. The gene calls are TRBV5-6 and TRBJ2-2; perhaps TRBD2 as D (6 bases). CDR3 size: 15 residues. Deletions cut 0 bases from V and 6 bases from J, with 12 bases between. Germline V gene lookup returns CDR1 SGHDT and CDR2 YYEEEE. CDR3 in DNA: TGTGCCAGCAGCTTGGAGGGCAGGAGGGCCGGGGAGCTGTTTTTT. This codes for CASSLEGRRAGELFF.

This clone came up a few times. The J gene is TRBJ2-2, the V gene TRBV9, with TRBD2 identical over 7 bases. Unmatched junction bases numbered 8, after V lost 2 bases and J lost 7 bases. CDR1 and CDR2 from the germline V gene are SGDLS and YYNGEE. The CDR3 is 15 amino acids. As DNA, the CDR3 is TGTGCCAGCAGCGTCGGTGGCGGGAGTAGCGGGGAGCTGTTTTTT. This codes for CASSVGGGSSGELFF.

The chain is built from TRBV5-1 and TRBJ1-4, with TRBD1 matching 10 bases. Germline V gene data show CDR1 as SGHRS and CDR2 as YFSETQ. J gave up 7 bases and V 4 bases, and 4 bases lay outside the gene matches. This CDR3 spans 14 amino acids. The CDR3 reads CASSPDRGGEKLFF. The CDR3 nucleotides read TGCGCCAGCAGCCCGGACAGGGGGGGTGAAAAACTGTTTTTT.

J is TRBJ1-2 and V is TRBV14, with D unclear. The length of the CDR3 is 13 residues. CDR1 SGHDN and CDR2 FVKESK come from the germline V gene. V dropped 2 bases and J dropped 2 bases, with 6 bases sitting between them. DNA of the CDR3: TGTGCCAGCAGCCAACAAGGAAACTATGGCTACACCTTC. This codes for CASSQQGNYGYTF.

In this sample, this clone turned up a few times. V is TRBV5-1 and J is TRBJ1-6, with no clear D. Germline V CDR1 and CDR2: SGHRS, YFSETQ. The CDR3 consists of 15 residues. V was cut by 4 bases and J by 0 bases, with 8 bases left in between. In DNA, the CDR3 is TGCGCCAGCAGCCCTACAAGCTCCTATAATTCACCCCTCCACTTT. It codes for CASSPTSSYNSPLHF.

The chain is built from TRBV28 and TRBJ1-4; 8 bases fit TRBD1. V lost 3 bases and J lost 2; bases outside the gene matches: 2. Germline lookup yields CDR1 MDHEN and CDR2 SYDVKM. The CDR3 has 15 residues. This CDR3 reads CASSLRTGTNEKLFF. The CDR3 nucleotides read TGTGCCAGCAGTTTGCGGACAGGGACTAATGAAAAACTGTTTTTT. The whole variable domain, filled in from reference TRBV28 and TRBJ1-4, reads DVKVTQSSRYLVKRTGEKVFLECVQDMDHENMFWYRQDPGLGLRLIYFSYDVKMKEKGDIPEGYSVSREKKERFSLILESASTNQTSMYLCASSLRTGTNEKLFFGSGTQLSVL.

This clone was detected only once. The J gene is TRBJ1-1, the V gene TRBV27, with D perhaps matching TRBD1 (6 bases). Trimming removed 8 bases at V and 1 base at J, with 20 bases between. Germline loops: CDR1 MNHEY, CDR2 SMNVEV (reference sequence). The length of the CDR3 is 16 residues. CDR3 nucleotide sequence: TGTGCCAGCTTTAGACCTAGGAGGGGGGCGAACACTGAAGCTTTCTTT. It translates to CASFRPRRGANTEAFF.

V is TRBV11-3 and J is TRBJ2-5; a possible D gene is TRBD1 (5 bases). Germline V gene sequence: CDR1 SGHNT, CDR2 YENEEA. V gave up 8 bases and J gave up 5 bases, with 18 bases separating them. CDR3 size: 14 residues. The CDR3 here is CASVARQGFETQYF. DNA for the CDR3: TGTGCCAGCGTGGCGCGTCAGGGTTTTGAGACCCAGTACTTC.

This clone has just a few counts. The V gene is TRBV6-5, the J gene TRBJ2-1, with TRBD2 matching over 10 bases. Germline V gene lookup returns CDR1 MNHEY and CDR2 SVGAGI. There are 15 residues in the CDR3. J lost 4 bases, V lost 5 bases, and 5 bases had no gene match. CDR3 sequence reads: CASSPSSGSYNEQFF. The CDR3 nucleotides read TGTGCCAGCAGTCCCTCTAGCGGGAGTTACAATGAGCAGTTCTTC.

The rearrangement joins TRBV7-2 to TRBJ2-5; D unresolved. Trimming cost V 0 bases and J 2 bases, with 10 bases left between them. The germline gives CDR1 SGHTA, CDR2 FQGNSA. The length of the CDR3 is 15 residues. CDR3 region: CASSLARQAQETQYF. The CDR3 DNA sequence: TGTGCCAGCAGCTTAGCGAGGCAGGCGCAAGAGACCCAGTACTTC. Variable domain in full (rest from reference TRBV7-2 and TRBJ2-5): GAGVSQSPSNKVTEKGKDVELRCDPISGHTALYWYRQSLGQGLEFLIYFQGNSAPDKSGLPSDRFSAERTGGSVSTLTIQRTQQEDSAVYLCASSLARQAQETQYFGPGTRLLVL.

This clone occurred a few times. This sequence joins TRBV19 and TRBJ1-1, with D maybe TRBD1 (5 bases). V lost 1 base and J 0 bases, leaving 6 bases between the germline ends. The CDR3 length is 14 residues. Per germline, CDR1 LNHDA and CDR2 SQIVND (reference sequence). CDR3 nucleotide sequence: TGTGCCAGTAGTATAGGGACATTGAACACTGAAGCTTTCTTT. This encodes CASSIGTLNTEAFF.

V gene TRBV7-2 combines with J gene TRBJ1-2; D might be TRBD1 (6 bases). This CDR3 comprises 13 residues. Trimming pared 3 bases from V and 6 bases from J, leaving 11 bases between. Per the germline V gene, CDR1 is SGHTA and CDR2 is FQGNSA. The CDR3 nucleotides read TGTGCCAGCAGCTTCAGACAGGAGAATGGCTACACCTTC. Protein sequence: CASSFRQENGYTF.

The chain uses TRBV6-1 and TRBJ2-7, with a weak D call TRBD1 (5 bases). Trimming shortened V by 1 base and J by 9 bases, and 10 bases separated the two germline ends. Germline V CDR1 and CDR2: MNHNS, SASEGT. The CDR3 covers 12 residues. This CDR3 reads CASSEGRVGQYF. DNA of the CDR3: TGTGCCAGCAGTGAAGGCAGGGTGGGGCAGTACTTC.

The chain has TRBV4-1 and TRBJ2-3; D gene unclear. There are 13 residues in the CDR3. CDR1 and CDR2 from the germline V gene are MGHRA and YSYEKL. Trimming shortened V by 0 bases and J by 5 bases, and 6 bases separated the two germline ends. The chain's CDR3 is CASSQDRVDTQYF. The CDR3, as DNA: TGCGCCAGCAGCCAAGATAGAGTAGATACGCAGTATTTT.

This chain uses TRBV25-1 with TRBJ1-1, with D tentatively TRBD1 (6 bases). The CDR3 runs to 17 residues. Germline values: CDR1 MGHDK, CDR2 SYGVNS. Trimming stripped 6 bases from V and 1 base from J, with 21 bases between. CDR3 residues: CASREEGGGRWNTEAFF. The CDR3 nucleotides are TGTGCCAGCAGGGAGGAAGGAGGGGGACGGTGGAACACTGAAGCTTTCTTT.

This chain links TRBV18 with TRBJ1-1; maybe TRBD1 (6 bases). Germline-derived CDR1 and CDR2 are KGHSH and LQKENI. Trimming cost V 3 bases and J 4 bases, with 15 bases left between them. The CDR3 totals 15 residues. CDR3 amino acids: CASSPGHREGTEAFF. CDR3 nucleotide sequence: TGTGCCAGCTCACCTGGGCACAGGGAGGGCACTGAAGCTTTCTTT.

The V call is TRBV15, the J call TRBJ1-1, with D maybe TRBD1 (6 bases). The CDR3 runs to 16 residues. The V gene lost 3 bases and the J gene lost 1 base, with 15 bases spanning the gap. Germline V gene sequence: CDR1 LNHNV, CDR2 YYDKDF (reference sequence). The CDR3 reads CATSRGAGTGNTEAFF. The CDR3 DNA is TGTGCCACCAGCAGGGGGGCCGGGACGGGGAACACTGAAGCTTTCTTT.